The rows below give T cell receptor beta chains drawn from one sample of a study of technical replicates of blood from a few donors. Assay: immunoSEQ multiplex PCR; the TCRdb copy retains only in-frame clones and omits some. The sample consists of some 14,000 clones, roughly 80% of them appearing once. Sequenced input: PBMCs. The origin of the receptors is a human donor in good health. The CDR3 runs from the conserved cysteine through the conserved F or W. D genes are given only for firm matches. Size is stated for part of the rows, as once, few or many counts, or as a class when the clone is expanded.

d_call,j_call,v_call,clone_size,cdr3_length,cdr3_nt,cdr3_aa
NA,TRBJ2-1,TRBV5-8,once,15,TGTGCCAGCAGCCCGGGACATGGAACCGTCAATGAGCAGTTCTTC,CASSPGHGTVNEQFF
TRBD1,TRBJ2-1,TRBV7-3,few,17,TGTGCCAGCAGCTTAACGACGTTGGACAGGGACTACAATGAGCAGTTCTTC,CASSLTTLDRDYNEQFF
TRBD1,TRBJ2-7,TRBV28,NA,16,TGTGCCAGCAGTTCAGGGACAGGGGGCGAGGTGTACGAGCAGTACTTC,CASSSGTGGEVYEQYF
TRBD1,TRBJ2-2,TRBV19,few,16,TGTGCCAGTAGTATTTTCCGGACAGGGCACACCGGGGAGCTGTTTTTT,CASSIFRTGHTGELFF
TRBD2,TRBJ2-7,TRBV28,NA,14,TGTGCCAGCAGTTTAGCTAGCGGGAGAGGCGAGCAGTACTTC,CASSLASGRGEQYF
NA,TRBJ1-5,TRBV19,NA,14,TGTGCCAGTAGTACCACAGGGCAGTATCAGCCCCAGCATTTT,CASSTTGQYQPQHF
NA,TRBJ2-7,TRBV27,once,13,TGTGCCAGCAGTTTACACAGCTCCTACGAGCAGTACTTC,CASSLHSSYEQYF
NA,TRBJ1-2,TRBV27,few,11,TGTGCCTCCGGGCAGGGTCATGGCTACACCTTC,CASGQGHGYTF
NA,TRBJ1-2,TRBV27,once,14,TGTGCCAGCAGTCCTCAGAGGAGGGCGGGCGGCTACACCTTC,CASSPQRRAGGYTF
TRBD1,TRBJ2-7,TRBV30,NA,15,TGTGCCTGGAGTGCCCAGGGGGCCACCTCCTACGAGCAGTACTTC,CAWSAQGATSYEQYF
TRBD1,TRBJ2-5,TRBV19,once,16,TGTGCCAGTAGTATAACAGGGGTATTAGATCAAGAGACCCAGTACTTC,CASSITGVLDQETQYF
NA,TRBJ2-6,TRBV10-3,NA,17,TGTGCCATCAGTGAGTCTTTGGCGGTCTCTGGGGCCAACGTCCTGACTTTC,CAISESLAVSGANVLTF
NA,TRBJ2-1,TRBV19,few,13,TGTGCCAGTAAGTCGCGGGACAGTCGGGAGCAGTTCTTC,CASKSRDSREQFF
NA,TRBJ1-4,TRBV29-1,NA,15,TGCAGCGTTGGCGGAACAGGGCTCGGTAATGAAAAACTGTTTTTT,CSVGGTGLGNEKLFF
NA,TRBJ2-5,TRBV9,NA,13,TGTGCCAGCAGCGTCGGGGACCAAGAGACCCAGTACTTC,CASSVGDQETQYF
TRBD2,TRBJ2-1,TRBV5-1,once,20,TGCGCCAGCAGCTTGGACAAAGCCATCCCAGGGCTAGCGGGAGGTCATGAGCAGTTCTTC,CASSLDKAIPGLAGGHEQFF
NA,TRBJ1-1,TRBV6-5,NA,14,TGTGCCAGCATTGACCCAGGGTCGTACACTGAAGCTTTCTTT,CASIDPGSYTEAFF
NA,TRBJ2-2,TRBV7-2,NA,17,TGTGCCAGCAACCTACTCGCCGGGACTCCGAACACCGGGGAGCTGTTTTTT,CASNLLAGTPNTGELFF
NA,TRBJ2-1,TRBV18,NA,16,TGTGCCAGCTCACCACCTGGCGGGACCTCCTACAATGAGCAGTTCTTC,CASSPPGGTSYNEQFF
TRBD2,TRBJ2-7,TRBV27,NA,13,TGTGCCAGCAGGGGGACTACCCCCTTTGAGCAGTACTTC,CASRGTTPFEQYF
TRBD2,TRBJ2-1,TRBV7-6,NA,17,TGTGCCAGCACCCGCCGTGGTAGCGGGAGCTCGAGAAATGAGCAGTTCTTC,CASTRRGSGSSRNEQFF
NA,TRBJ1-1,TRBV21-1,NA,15,TGTGCCAGCAGCAAAGGCGGCGTTAAGAACACTGAAGCTTTCTTT,CASSKGGVKNTEAFF
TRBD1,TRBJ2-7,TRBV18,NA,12,TGTGCCAGCTCACCGACAGGGCCCGAGCAGTACTTC,CASSPTGPEQYF
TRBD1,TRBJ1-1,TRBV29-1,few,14,TGCAGCGTTGAAGGACAGGGGGAGTGGACTGAAGCTTTCTTT,CSVEGQGEWTEAFF
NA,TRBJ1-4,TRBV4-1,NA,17,TGCGCCAGCAGCCAAGGATCCTCTCCGGGGGCTAATGAAAAACTGTTTTTT,CASSQGSSPGANEKLFF
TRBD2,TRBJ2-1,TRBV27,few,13,TGTGCCAGCAGTTCGGGACTAGCGGGAGAGGGGTTCTTC,CASSSGLAGEGFF
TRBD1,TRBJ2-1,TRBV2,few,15,TGTGCCAGCAGCTGGACAGGGGGTAACGACGGTGAGCAGTTCTTC,CASSWTGGNDGEQFF
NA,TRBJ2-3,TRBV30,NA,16,TGTGCCTCACAGGCCCGCCGGGTGACTAGCACAGATACGCAGTATTTT,CASQARRVTSTDTQYF
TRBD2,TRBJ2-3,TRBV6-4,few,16,TGTGCCAGCAGTGACTCTAGCGGGAGGGCCACAGATACGCAGTATTTT,CASSDSSGRATDTQYF
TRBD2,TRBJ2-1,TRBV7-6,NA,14,TGTGCCAGCAGCTGGACTAGCGAATACAATGAGCAGTTCTTC,CASSWTSEYNEQFF
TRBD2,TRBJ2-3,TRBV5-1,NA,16,TGCGCCAGCAGCTTGGACGGGAGGCCTTACACAGATACGCAGTATTTT,CASSLDGRPYTDTQYF
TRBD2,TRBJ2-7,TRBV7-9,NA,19,TGTGCCAGCAGCTCCTCCACTAAAGCGACTAGCGGAGTGTCCTACGAGCAGTACTTC,CASSSSTKATSGVSYEQYF
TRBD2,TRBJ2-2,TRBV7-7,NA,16,TGTGCCAGCAGCTTTGGTCTAGCGGGAGTAGTCGGGGAGCTGTTTTTT,CASSFGLAGVVGELFF
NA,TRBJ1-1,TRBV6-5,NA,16,TGTGCCAGCAGTTACGGGGCAGCACTTCTGAACACTGAAGCTTTCTTT,CASSYGAALLNTEAFF
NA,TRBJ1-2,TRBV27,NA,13,TGTGCCAGCGGTCTCGACAGGTCCCATGGCTACACCTTC,CASGLDRSHGYTF
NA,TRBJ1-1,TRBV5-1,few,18,TGCGCCAGCGGCCAACCCAAAAGCCGGGGGGCCGGGAACACTGAAGCTTTCTTT,CASGQPKSRGAGNTEAFF
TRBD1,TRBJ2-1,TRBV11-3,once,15,TGTGCCAGCAGCTTAGGGACAGGGGCTTTCAATGAGCAGTTCTTC,CASSLGTGAFNEQFF
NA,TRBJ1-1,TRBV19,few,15,TGTGCCAGTACCCCCGGGACTTTCATGAACACTGAAGCTTTCTTT,CASTPGTFMNTEAFF
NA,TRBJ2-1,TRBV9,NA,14,TGTGCCAGCAGCGTAGTGGGGGGGGCAAATGAGCAGTTCTTC,CASSVVGGANEQFF
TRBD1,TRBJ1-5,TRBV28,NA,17,TGTGCCAGCACCGAGACAGGGGGCAAGTTAAGCAATCAGCCCCAGCATTTT,CASTETGGKLSNQPQHF
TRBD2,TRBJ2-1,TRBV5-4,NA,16,TGTGCCAGCAGCCCGGGACTAGCGGGAGGAAGTGATGAGCAGTTCTTC,CASSPGLAGGSDEQFF
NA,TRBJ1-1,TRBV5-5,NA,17,TGTGCCAGCAGCTTGGCCTCCGGGAGGGTCTGGGACACTGAAGCTTTCTTT,CASSLASGRVWDTEAFF
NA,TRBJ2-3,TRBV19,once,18,TGTGCCAGTAGTATTAGCAGCGATATGACCCGACGGGGAGATACGCAGTATTTT,CASSISSDMTRRGDTQYF
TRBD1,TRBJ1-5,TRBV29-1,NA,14,TGCAGCGTAGCTCAGGGGACAGGGCCTCAGCCCCAGCATTTT,CSVAQGTGPQPQHF
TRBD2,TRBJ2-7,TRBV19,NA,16,TGTGCCAGTAGTACTCAAAGCGGGAAAACCTCCTACGAGCAGTACTTC,CASSTQSGKTSYEQYF
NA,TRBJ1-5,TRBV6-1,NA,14,TGTGCCAGCAGGGCGGGCTATAGCAATCAGCCCCAGCATTTT,CASRAGYSNQPQHF
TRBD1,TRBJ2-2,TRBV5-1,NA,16,TGCGCCAGCGGAGGACAGGCGACAGGAGACACCGGGGAGCTGTTTTTT,CASGGQATGDTGELFF
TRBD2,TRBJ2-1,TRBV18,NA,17,TGTGCCAGCTCACCACCGGGGACTAGCGGGAGTCTTAATGAGCAGTTCTTC,CASSPPGTSGSLNEQFF
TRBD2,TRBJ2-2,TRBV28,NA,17,TGTGCCAGCAGTTTATGGGTAGCGGGAGGCAACACCGGGGAGCTGTTTTTT,CASSLWVAGGNTGELFF
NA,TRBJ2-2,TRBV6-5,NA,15,TGTGCCAGCAGTTACGTCGGAGTGAACACCGGGGAGCTGTTTTTT,CASSYVGVNTGELFF